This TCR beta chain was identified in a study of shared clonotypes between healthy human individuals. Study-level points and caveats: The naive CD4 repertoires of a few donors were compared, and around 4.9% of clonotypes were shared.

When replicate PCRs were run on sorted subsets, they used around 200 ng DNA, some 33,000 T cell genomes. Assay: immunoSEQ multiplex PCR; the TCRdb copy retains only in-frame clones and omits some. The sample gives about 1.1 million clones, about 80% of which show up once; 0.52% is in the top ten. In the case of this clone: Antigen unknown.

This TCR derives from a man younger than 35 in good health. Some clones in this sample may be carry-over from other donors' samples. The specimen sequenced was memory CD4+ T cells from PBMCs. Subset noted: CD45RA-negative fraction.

The CDR3 DNA follows: TGTGCCAGCAGCTCGGGGCTTTACGAGCAGTACTTC. It encodes CASSSGLYEQYF. The chain has TRBV11-1 and TRBJ2-7, with D perhaps matching TRBD1 or TRBD2 (5 bases each). The CDR3 sequence is 12 residues long. Per germline, CDR1 SGHAT and CDR2 FQDESV (reference sequence). V was shortened by 4 bases and J by 4 bases, with 8 bases between the two germline ends.